This T cell receptor beta chain stems from a study of T-cell memory formation after mild COVID-19. There are a few counts of this clonotype. The antigen is undetermined. General observations from the study: Unconfirmed was the SARS-CoV-2 specificity of second-wave clones that peaked on day 37. Clones contracting over day 15 to 85 were CD4/CD8 balanced, with later expanders leaning CD4+. Researchers report contracting CD4+ clones mostly in CM and EM, with CD8+ clones in EMRA.

5'RACE with constant-segment primers built TCRalpha and TCRbeta cDNA libraries with UMIs. One entry per CDR3 protein results from TCRdb running MiXCR on the 5' RACE reads. The table lists 68,000 or so distinct CDR3 sequences, 16% of them singletons, with 25% to 35% in the top ten. CDR3 length: 15 amino acids. V lost 2 bases, J lost 6 bases, and 14 bases lay in between. Germline V gene lookup returns CDR1 MNHEY and CDR2 SVGAGI. This receptor was taken from an adult woman who had mild COVID-19 (a few samples of this study predate the infection). Cell type and time point are not known. Sequencing was carried out using PBMCs or a T cell subset sorted from them (not recorded which). The chain joins TRBV6-5 to TRBJ2-1, with D maybe TRBD1 (6 bases). The CDR3 region is CASSYGQGMINEQFF. The CDR3 DNA sequence: TGTGCCAGCAGTTACGGGCAGGGGATGATCAATGAGCAGTTCTTC.